This T cell receptor (beta chain) was captured in a study of blood T cell repertoires in COVID-19. For the study at large: Material from acute and convalescent COVID-19 was sourced from the United States, Italy and Spain. The analysed material was cDNA or gDNA that came from T cells, B-cell-depleted T cells, or PBMCs.

Here immunoSEQ multiplex PCR was the method, and the copy in TCRdb shows in-frame clones only, minus some. The table has approximately 260,000 clones, approximately 85% seen once. V lost 2 bases and J lost 0, with 19 bases in between. Germline V gene sequence: CDR1 LGHDT, CDR2 YNNKEL (reference sequence). The CDR3 totals 18 residues. This TCR was recovered from a woman in her fifties or sixties with active or convalescent COVID-19. Sequencing used peripheral blood. The chain carries TRBV3-1 (or the pseudogene TRBV3-2) and TRBJ1-1; tentatively, D is TRBD1 (6 bases). The CDR3 is CASSQSWGGSHMNTEAFF. The CDR3 coding sequence is TGTGCCAGCAGCCAAAGTTGGGGGGGCTCACACATGAACACTGAAGCTTTCTTT.